A selection of T cell receptor beta chains follows, all from one sample in a study of tumor-infiltrating lymphocytes in primary liver carcinoma. Each CDR3 protein gets one entry after TCRdb re-called the multiplex PCR reads with MiXCR. The sample lists tens of thousands of distinct CDR3 sequences, 72% seen once, with 15% to 20% in the top ten. The sequencing sample was made of liver tumor tissue from sampling region 1. The receptors shown here come from a man aged 40-55 years with primary liver carcinoma and hepatitis B virus infection. Both conserved end residues are part of each CDR3. The order of the fields is V gene, J gene, D gene, clone size, CDR3 DNA, CDR3 protein. The D gene is left open where the match is weak. Some rows have no size entry. The others give once, few or many, or a class for an expanded clone.

>TRBV5-8|TRBJ2-7|.|many
TGTGCCAGCAGCTCCGCGATCGCCTACGAGCAGTACTTC
CASSSAIAYEQYF
>TRBV12-3/TRBV12-4|TRBJ2-7|TRBD2|many
TGTGCCAGCAGTTCCCCCACAGCGGGAGCAATCTACGAGCAGTACTTC
CASSSPTAGAIYEQYF
>TRBV6-1|TRBJ2-7|TRBD2|.
TGTGCCAGCAATGAAGAGGCGGGGGGTAGCTGCGAGCAGTACTTC
CASNEEAGGSCEQYF
>TRBV11-2|TRBJ2-3|TRBD1|.
TGTGTCGGCAGCTTAGATCTTGGGACAGTGGCAAGCGATACGCAGTATTTT
CVGSLDLGTVASDTQYF
>TRBV11-2|TRBJ2-3|.|.
TGTGCCGGAGGGGCACGGGAGCCCGCGGATACACACTATTTT
CAGGAREPADTHYF
>TRBV15|TRBJ2-1|TRBD2|once
TGTGCCACCAGCAGAGATCGACCCCCGGGAGGGCTCAACAATGAGCAGTTCTTC
CATSRDRPPGGLNNEQFF
>TRBV6-6|TRBJ2-1|TRBD2|.
TGTGCCACCAGTCTCGGTAGCGGGGATTACAATGAGCAGTTCTTC
CATSLGSGDYNEQFF
>TRBV11-2|TRBJ2-1|TRBD1|.
TGTGCCAGCAGCCGAGGGTCCGGGGACAGGGGGCAGTTCTTC
CASSRGSGDRGQFF
>TRBV7-9|TRBJ1-2|.|.
TGTGCCAGCAGCTCTAGTGGGGATAACTATTGCTACACCTTC
CASSSSGDNYCYTF
>TRBV5-5|TRBJ1-1|.|.
TGTCCCAGCAGCTTCGAGGGGAACACTGAAGCCTTCTTT
CPSSFEGNTEAFF
>TRBV5-5|TRBJ2-2|.|many
TGTGCCAGCAGCTGGGGCGTGGCGGGCGGAACCGGGGAGCTGTTTTTT
CASSWGVAGGTGELFF
>TRBV11-2|TRBJ2-1|TRBD2|.
TGTGCCAGCAGCCTCGGACTAGTTATTGAGCAGTTCTTC
CASSLGLVIEQFF
>TRBV4-2|TRBJ2-1|.|.
TGTGCCAGCAGCCAAGGGGATGCGGAGGTGGGTGAGCATTTCTTC
CASSQGDAEVGEHFF
>TRBV12-3/TRBV12-4|TRBJ2-1|TRBD2|.
TGTGCCAGCAGCTTAATGATAGCGGGAGGGCCCGTCAATGAGCAGTTCTTC
CASSLMIAGGPVNEQFF
>TRBV28|TRBJ1-2|.|.
TGTACCAGAGCGGATAGCAACTATGGCTACACCTTC
CTRADSNYGYTF
>TRBV4-1|TRBJ2-2|.|many
TGCGCCAGCAGCCAAGATCCCCTTCGGGGAGCGGACACCGGGGAGCTGTTTTTT
CASSQDPLRGADTGELFF
>TRBV12-3/TRBV12-4|TRBJ1-5|.|many
TGTGCCAGCAGTTTTCGACTGTCTAATCAGCCCCAGCATTTT
CASSFRLSNQPQHF
>TRBV5-1|TRBJ1-5|TRBD1|.
TGCGCCAGCAGCTGGGATACAGGGGGAGGTCAGCCCCAGCATTTC
CASSWDTGGGQPQHF
>TRBV14|TRBJ2-7|.|.
TGTGCCAGGAGTACCGGGGAAGACACAGGACGGCACTTC
CARSTGEDTGRHF
>TRBV6-1|TRBJ1-5|.|medium-sized
TGTGCCAGCACCCTGACGGGGACCCCACGGCATTTT
CASTLTGTPRHF
>TRBV10-3|TRBJ2-3|.|.
TGTGACGTCAGTGAGGATAGCGTGGGGGATACGCAGTATTTT
CDVSEDSVGDTQYF
>TRBV29-1|TRBJ2-5|.|.
TGCAGCGTTGGTGGACTAGTGGGGGCCTCCCAAGAGACCCAGTACTTC
CSVGGLVGASQETQYF
>TRBV6-5|TRBJ1-5|TRBD1|.
TGTTCCAGCAGCCCGACAGGGGCTCCCAATCAGCCCCAGCATTTC
CSSSPTGAPNQPQHF
>TRBV11-2|TRBJ1-1|TRBD1|few
TGTGCCAGCAGCCCGGGGGGCAGGGGGGCGGCTGGAGACACTGAAGCTTTCTTT
CASSPGGRGAAGDTEAFF
>TRBV16|TRBJ2-7|.|.
TGTGCCAGCAGCCGCAGTGGGGCCGGTGGGGAGTCAACTCGGGAGCCAACCTACGAGCAGTACTTC
CASSRSGAGGESTREPTYEQYF
>TRBV6-1|TRBJ2-7|.|.
TGTGCCTGCAGTAGGCAGGGCTTCGAGTCGGGCGAGCAGTATTTC
CACSRQGFESGEQYF